The TCR beta chain under discussion was sequenced for a study of blood T cell repertoires in COVID-19 (TCRdb year 2020). About the investigation overall: Samples covering the acute and convalescent phases of COVID-19 were provided by collaborators in the United States, Italy and Spain. The material from the prospective study consisted of cDNA or gDNA derived from T cells, B-cell-depleted T cells, or PBMCs. Subjects who had been exposed to COVID-19, were actively infected with it, or had recovered from it provided the deeply sampled blood TCRbeta repertoires that made up the dataset. A freely available public database, intended as a resource for researchers studying the immune response to SARS-CoV-2, is where the repertoires were released. The samples were drawn from two sources: the first 160 participants of the ongoing ImmuneRACE study, and 950 to 1,500 subjects contributed by 6 global collaborators. Sample metadata almost always included a de-identified subject ID, COVID-19 status, age in years and sex. Where HLA class I and class II types were available, the types were taken from metadata supplied by the sample provider, not from assay-based typing. General findings and caveats noted by the study authors: The amount of clinical and demographic metadata varied by source and participant and was provided uncurated.

TCRbeta CDR3 regions were amplified from genomic DNA using the immunoSEQ Assay, a bias-controlled multiplex PCR. In the authors' own workflow: The number of nucleated cells in each sample was estimated by amplification of reference gene primers within the assay. To quantify the absolute abundance of each unique TCRbeta CDR3 rearrangement, sequence reads were collapsed and filtered. Productive Simpson clonality was computed per sample as the square root of Simpson's diversity index over productive rearrangements. The source is immuneACCESS, and TCRdb retained only in-frame sequences with V and J called. Part of the clones is not carried over; for the studies checked, unresolved V genes explain less than half of this, and the remainder is unexplained. V, J and clone size were drawn from that table, and D and trimming were deduced from the DNA. The sample data list 50,000 to 75,000 clones, and roughly 76% of these were observed just once. The ten largest clones add up to roughly 47% of the sample.

A word on this clone: What this receptor recognizes is not known. Qualities for individual bases were not recorded, and no much larger clone is one base off.

The collaborating institutions used their own protocols to collect whole blood in K2EDTA tubes. For TCRbeta analysis, collaborator samples were shipped as frozen whole blood, as isolated PBMCs, or as DNA extracted from either sample type. The sample taken for sequencing was peripheral blood. The TCR was taken from a woman older than 75 with acute or convalescent COVID-19.

The CDR3 protein is CASSVVREGGEQYF. The DNA sequence is as follows: TGTGCCAGCAGCGTAGTGCGGGAGGGCGGCGAGCAGTACTTC. The sequence links TRBV9 to TRBJ2-7; a stretch of 9 junction bases matches TRBD2. The CDR3 starts with the cysteine, ends with the phenylalanine, and has 14 residues. Only CDR3 DNA remains: 42 bases, in frame from the first base. The germline V gene supplies CDR1 SGDLS and CDR2 YYNGEE. Trimming removed 0 bases from V and 6 bases from J; the gene matches leave 4 bases unexplained.